The T cell receptor beta chain described here comes from a study of T cell responses to AZD1222 COVID-19 vaccine. At the level of the study: Second-dose recipients at about 4 or about 12 weeks were treated as one pooled group. Study-wide results and caveats: Spike-wide vaccine-associated CD4 TCRs dominated at 160-218 and 743-854. Baseline testing showed seropositivity in only a handful of AZD1222 recipients. After the peak T cell response, and only then, were repertoires sampled.

In regard to this clone: Antigen: not known.

This CDR3 has 15 amino acids. Per germline, CDR1 MNHEY and CDR2 SMNVEV (reference sequence). Trimming took 1 base from V and 3 from J, leaving 12 bases between them. Repertoires were generated with immunoSEQ multiplex PCR, while TCRdb's copy carries only in-frame clones and drops some. The sample records approximately 170,000 clones, 80% to 90% being singletons. This TCR was recovered from an adult in good health. The V and J genes are TRBV27 and TRBJ2-5; possibly TRBD1 for D (6 bases). The material sequenced was peripheral blood, taken on day 0 of AZD1222 vaccination. CDR3 bases: TGTGCCAGCAGTTTATTTTCAGGGGTTGAAGAGACCCAGTACTTC. Encoded protein: CASSLFSGVEETQYF.